Below are 6 T cell receptor beta chains sequenced from a single sample in a study of T cells after yellow fever vaccination. A single record per CDR3 protein comes from TCRdb applying MiXCR to the 5' RACE reads. The table has roughly 500,000 distinct CDR3 sequences, approximately 21% seen once. The sequences come from PBMCs, collected 15 days after the yellow fever booster vaccination. The receptors here all came from a man in his thirties or forties who received the YFV17D yellow fever vaccine.

V and J are TRBV7-2 and TRBJ1-5; no definite D call. The length of the CDR3 is 13 residues. Germline CDR1 SGHTA, CDR2 FQGNSA. V lost 1 base and J lost 11, with 12 bases in between. The CDR3 sequence: CASSLGIRESQHF. CDR3 nucleotide sequence: TGTGCCAGCAGCTTAGGGATACGTGAATCCCAGCATTTT.

The table lists this clonotype with a few counts. The rearrangement links TRBV7-9 to TRBJ1-2, with D uncertain. V lost 5 bases and J lost 8, with 12 bases in between. The CDR3 has 12 amino acids. Germline CDR1 SEHNR, CDR2 FQNEAQ (reference sequence). This chain's CDR3 is CASSPSMGGYTF. In nucleotides, the CDR3 is TGTGCCAGCAGCCCATCAATGGGCGGCTACACCTTC.

V usage is TRBV5-6 and J usage is TRBJ1-5; D not certain. V lost 2 bases to trimming and J lost 0 bases, with 9 bases between them. The CDR3 extends over 15 amino acids. Germline V gives CDR1 SGHDT, CDR2 YYEEEE. The CDR3 sequence is CASSFQRYSNQPQHF. Here the CDR3 DNA reads TGTGCCAGCAGCTTTCAAAGATATAGCAATCAGCCCCAGCATTTT.

This clonotype appeared a few times. J is TRBJ2-3 and V is TRBV20-1; TRBD2 is a possible D gene (5 bases). This CDR3 contains 14 residues. Germline CDR1 is DFQATT and CDR2 is SNEGSKA (reference sequence). Trimming cost V 3 bases and J 1 base, with 11 bases left between them. CDR3 DNA: TGCAGTGCTAGTGATGGAGGAGGCACAGATACGCAGTATTTT. As protein: CSASDGGGTDTQYF.

The chain combines TRBV12-3 or TRBV12-4 with TRBJ2-5, with 7 bases matching TRBD2. Trimming removed 1 base from V and 2 bases from J; junction bases left unmatched: 10. This CDR3 is built from 17 residues. The chain's CDR3 is CASSLGGRSRVQETQYF. In nucleotides, the CDR3 is TGTGCCAGCAGTTTAGGCGGGAGAAGCCGAGTGCAAGAGACCCAGTACTTC.

The chain recombines TRBV20-1 with TRBJ2-1; D is unresolved. The CDR3 consists of 11 residues. Germline loops: CDR1 DFQATT, CDR2 SNEGSKA (reference sequence). Trimming shortened V by 5 bases and J by 9 bases, and 11 bases separated the two germline ends. The CDR3 sequence is CSADWLGEQFF. The CDR3 region has the DNA TGCAGTGCTGACTGGCTCGGTGAGCAGTTCTTC.